This TCR beta chain was retrieved from a study of T cell changes during pregnancy in multiple sclerosis. Generated by immunoSEQ multiplex PCR, the TCRdb table keeps only in-frame clones and is missing some. Of roughly 73,000 clones in the sample, around 90% are singletons; the top ten hold approximately 2%. In germline, CDR1 is MNHEY, CDR2 SVGAGI. This CDR3 spans 14 amino acids. The V and J ends lost 2 bases and 7 bases respectively, with 12 bases between them. Sequences were derived from peripheral blood, sampled in the second trimester of pregnancy. V usage is TRBV6-5 and J usage is TRBJ1-5; TRBD1 might be the D (5 bases). The TCR was taken from a female donor in good health, enrolled as a control in a pregnancy study. The CDR3 spells CASSYAERGQPQHF. CDR3 in DNA: TGTGCCAGCAGTTACGCAGAGCGGGGCCAGCCCCAGCATTTT.